The 16 T cell receptor beta chains below were found in one sample sequenced in a study of CD8 T cells in ankylosing spondylitis. Using its own MiXCR run on the 5' RACE reads, TCRdb lists one record per CDR3 protein. The sample yields 700,000 to 850,000 distinct CDR3 sequences, roughly 10% seen once. No antigens are known for them. Study-wide findings and caveats: There was a TCR beta motif, made of eight highly homologous variants, that appeared characteristic of ankylosing spondylitis blood.

The sequenced sample was blood, either unsorted or a sorted T cell fraction (not recorded which). The receptors here all came from a male donor with ankylosing spondylitis.

This clonotype was found a few times. The rearrangement uses TRBV20-1 and TRBJ2-7, with 9 bases that match TRBD2. With 5 bases clipped from V and 4 bases from J, the junction kept 9 bases outside the gene matches. The CDR3 covers 14 residues. Germline V gene sequence: CDR1 DFQATT, CDR2 SNEGSKA (reference sequence). CDR3 bases: TGCAGTGCTGCCGAGGGTAGCGGGAGTTACGAGCAGTACTTC. Protein product: CSAAEGSGSYEQYF.

Only a few counts were recorded for this clonotype. The J gene is TRBJ2-6, the V gene TRBV4-2; 9 bases are a match to TRBD1. Germline V gene sequence: CDR1 LGHNA, CDR2 YNFKEQ. With V trimmed by 4 bases and J by 1 base, 5 bases remained unmatched. The CDR3 loop spans 17 amino acids. The CDR3 bases are TGTGCCAGCAGCCGGACAGGGGTTAGGTCTGGGGCCAACGTCCTGACTTTC. Translated: CASSRTGVRSGANVLTF.

This clonotype came up many times. The V and J genes are TRBV4-3 and TRBJ1-1; D unresolved. The germline V and J ends were trimmed by 3 bases and 1 base, with 15 bases remaining between them. Germline lookup yields CDR1 LGHNA and CDR2 YSLEER. The CDR3 runs to 16 residues. The CDR3 is CASSHPGGRENTEAFF. CDR3 coding DNA: TGCGCCAGCAGCCACCCCGGAGGACGGGAGAACACTGAAGCTTTCTTT.

CDR3 coding DNA: TGTGCCAGCAGCTTTCCGGGACAGCAGAACACTGAAGCTTTCTTT. It codes for CASSFPGQQNTEAFF. The chain is built from TRBV7-3 and TRBJ1-1; TRBD1 matches at 7 bases. The germline CDR1 and CDR2 sequences are SGHTA and FQGTGA. The CDR3 runs to 15 residues. Unmatched junction bases numbered 5, after V lost 3 bases and J lost 1 base.

This rearrangement joins TRBV7-9 to TRBJ2-7; TRBD2 might be the D (6 bases). This CDR3 is 13 amino acids long. V lost 3 bases and J 9 bases, leaving 15 bases between the germline ends. Looked up from germline, CDR1 is SEHNR and CDR2 is FQNEAQ (reference sequence). In DNA, the CDR3 is TGTGCCAGCAGCTTGGCGGGGAGTTTGGGGCAGTACTTC. Translated: CASSLAGSLGQYF.

This chain links TRBV5-1 with TRBJ2-7; D is unclear. Germline CDR1 is SGHRS and CDR2 is YFSETQ. This CDR3 has 16 amino acids. Trimming stripped 1 base from V and 2 bases from J, with 16 bases between. In DNA, the CDR3 is TGCGCCAGCAGCTTGTCGAACAGAAACCAAGCCTACGAGCAGTACTTC. It translates to CASSLSNRNQAYEQYF.

The V and J genes are TRBV7-9 and TRBJ1-2; perhaps TRBD1 as D (5 bases). Between the trimmed V and J ends, which lost 5 bases and 7 bases, there was a span of 17 bases. Germline V gene data show CDR1 as SEHNR and CDR2 as FQNEAQ (reference sequence). CDR3 size: 14 residues. The CDR3 sequence: CASSPGLAYIGYTF. CDR3 bases: TGTGCCAGCAGCCCAGGGCTGGCCTATATTGGCTACACCTTC. Full variable domain (outside the CDR3, taken from reference TRBV7-9 and TRBJ1-2): DTGVSQNPRHKITKRGQNVTFRCDPISEHNRLYWYRQTLGQGPEFLTYFQNEAQLEKSRLLSDRFSAERPKGSFSTLEIQRTEQGDSAMYLCASSPGLAYIGYTFGSGTRLTVV.

The chain carries TRBV4-1 and TRBJ2-7; no reliable D call. The CDR3 consists of 15 residues. Trimming cost V 1 base and J 5 bases, with 15 bases left between them. Germline CDR1 reads MGHRA; CDR2 reads YSYEKL. The CDR3 DNA reads as TGCGCCAGCAGCCAAGGTCCTGGTTTAAGGAACGAGCAGTACTTC. It translates to CASSQGPGLRNEQYF.

The table lists this clonotype with many counts. The chain joins TRBV7-2 to TRBJ1-2; no firm D call. Germline V gene data show CDR1 as SGHTA and CDR2 as FQGNSA. V lost 5 bases, J lost 8 bases, and 12 bases lay in between. This CDR3 is built from 12 residues. This CDR3 is CASSPEVGGYTF. DNA for the CDR3: TGTGCCAGCAGCCCAGAGGTGGGGGGCTACACCTTC.

The table lists this clonotype with many counts. The chain uses TRBV15 and TRBJ2-3; 9 bases align to TRBD2. This CDR3 spans 17 amino acids. CDR1 is LNHNV, CDR2 YYDKDF, per germline (reference sequence). Trimming took 1 base from V and 0 from J; bases not matched to a gene: 5. CDR3 sequence: CATSRGVAGVSTDTQYF. The DNA for the CDR3 is TGTGCCACCAGCAGAGGAGTAGCGGGGGTTAGCACAGATACGCAGTATTTT. The full variable domain, in which reference TRBV15 and TRBJ2-3 provide the parts outside the CDR3, is DAMVIQNPRYQVTQFGKPVTLSCSQTLNHNVMYWYQQKSSQAPKLLFHYYDKDFNNEADTPDNFQSRRPNTSFCFLDIRSPGLGDTAMYLCATSRGVAGVSTDTQYFGPGTRLTVL.

This chain joins TRBV5-5 and TRBJ2-7, with D possibly TRBD2 on 6 matching bases. From germline, CDR1 is SGHKS and CDR2 YYEKEE (reference sequence). The CDR3 is 14 amino acids. V was cut by 5 bases and J by 1 base, with 13 bases left in between. CDR3 residues: CASRWTGGSYEQYF. The CDR3 DNA follows: TGTGCCAGCAGATGGACTGGGGGGTCCTACGAGCAGTACTTC.

The V call is TRBV5-6, the J call TRBJ1-2, with a possible D match to TRBD1 (6 bases). Germline values: CDR1 SGHDT, CDR2 YYEEEE. The CDR3 sequence is 17 residues long. Trimming removed 4 bases at V and 4 bases at J, with 23 bases between. CDR3: CASSPPQGSGTFYGYTF. CDR3 sequence (DNA): TGTGCCAGCAGCCCACCGCAGGGGTCAGGAACCTTCTATGGCTACACCTTC.

This clonotype was counted between two and nine times. The DNA of the CDR3 is TGCAGTGCTACACGGGGTCAGAATCAGCCCCAGCATTTT. Protein product: CSATRGQNQPQHF. The V gene is TRBV20-1, the J gene TRBJ1-5; D ambiguous. The CDR3 is 13 residues long. V shed 4 bases and J shed 4 bases, with 11 bases lying between them. Germline V gives CDR1 DFQATT, CDR2 SNEGSKA (reference sequence).

This clonotype was detected only a few times. The gene calls are TRBV20-1 and TRBJ2-3; D might be TRBD2 (6 bases). CDR3 length: 14 amino acids. Trimming shortened V by 6 bases and J by 6 bases, and 19 bases separated the two germline ends. Per the germline V gene, CDR1 is DFQATT and CDR2 is SNEGSKA (reference sequence). CDR3 DNA: TGCAGTGCCCCACCCCACAGCGGGTCTGATACGCAGTATTTT. Encoded protein: CSAPPHSGSDTQYF.

J is TRBJ2-4 and V is TRBV20-1; D might be TRBD1 (6 bases). The CDR3 is made up of 14 amino acids. V lost 6 bases and J lost 1, with 13 bases in between. Germline V gene lookup returns CDR1 DFQATT and CDR2 SNEGSKA (reference sequence). For the CDR3, the DNA is TGCAGTGCAGGGGGACCCACGGCCAAAAACATTCAGTACTTC. It specifies CSAGGPTAKNIQYF.

This sequence joins TRBV5-5 and TRBJ2-7; D unresolved. The CDR3 is 15 amino acids. Germline V CDR1 and CDR2: SGHKS, YYEKEE (reference sequence). Trimming cost V 0 bases and J 2 bases, with 12 bases left between them. For the CDR3, the DNA is TGTGCCAGCAGCTTGGCCGGTAGCCTTACCTACGAGCAGTACTTC. This sequence encodes CASSLAGSLTYEQYF.